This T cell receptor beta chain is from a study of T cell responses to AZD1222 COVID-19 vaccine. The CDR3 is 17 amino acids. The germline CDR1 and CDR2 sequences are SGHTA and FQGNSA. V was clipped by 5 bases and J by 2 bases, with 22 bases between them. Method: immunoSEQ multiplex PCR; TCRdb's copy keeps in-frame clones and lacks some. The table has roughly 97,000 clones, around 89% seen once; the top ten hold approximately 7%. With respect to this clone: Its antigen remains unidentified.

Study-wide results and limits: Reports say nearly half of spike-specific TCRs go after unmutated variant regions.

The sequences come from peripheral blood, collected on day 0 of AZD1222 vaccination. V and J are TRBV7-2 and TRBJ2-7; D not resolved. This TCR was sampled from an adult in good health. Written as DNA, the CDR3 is TGTGCCAGCAGCGACCAGCTGGGATGGCAGCTTGCCTACGAGCAGTACTTC. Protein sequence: CASSDQLGWQLAYEQYF.